The 29 T cell receptor beta chains presented below share a single source sample, sequenced in a study of CD8+ T cells in alopecia areata. cDNA serving as the sequencing template came from extracted, reverse transcribed RNA. Measured with immunoSEQ multiplex PCR; TCRdb has only the in-frame clones, and not every one. The sample holds more than 75,000 clones, roughly two fifths seen once. The sequenced material came from CD4+ T cells sorted from blood. All receptors derive from a human donor with alopecia areata.

This chain links TRBV30 with TRBJ1-5, with D unclear. The germline gives CDR1 GTSNPN, CDR2 SVGIG (reference sequence). The V end lost 0 bases, the J end lost 5 bases, and 8 bases lay between the germline ends. CDR3 size: 13 residues. The CDR3 region is CAWSVSRDQPQHF. The CDR3 DNA reads TGTGCCTGGAGTGTTAGTAGAGATCAGCCCCAGCATTTT.

This clone was recorded a few times. CDR3 region: CASSLVGRGGTF. The CDR3 DNA reads TGTGCCAGCAGCTTAGTAGGCAGGGGAGGCACCTTC. The gene calls are TRBV7-2 and TRBJ1-2; D may be TRBD1 (6 bases). Germline CDR1 SGHTA, CDR2 FQGNSA. Trimming left V 1 base short and J 13 bases short, with 13 bases between. This CDR3 comprises 12 residues.

The chain recombines TRBV28 with TRBJ2-3; no definite D call. The CDR3 contains 14 residues. The germline gives CDR1 MDHEN, CDR2 SYDVKM. V lost 4 bases and J lost 0, with 8 bases in between. In DNA form, the CDR3 reads TGTGCCAGCAGTTCGCCGGCTAGCACAGATACGCAGTATTTT. Its protein is CASSSPASTDTQYF. Full variable domain (missing parts from reference TRBV28 and TRBJ2-3): DVKVTQSSRYLVKRTGEKVFLECVQDMDHENMFWYRQDPGLGLRLIYFSYDVKMKEKGDIPEGYSVSREKKERFSLILESASTNQTSMYLCASSSPASTDTQYFGPGTRLTVL.

CDR3 DNA: TGCAGCGTTGAGGGGGCGGGGAACTATGGCTACACCTTC. Its protein product is CSVEGAGNYGYTF. This chain connects TRBV29-1 to TRBJ1-2; D is possibly TRBD1 (6 bases). The CDR3 is made up of 13 amino acids. Germline V gene data show CDR1 as SQVTM and CDR2 as ANQGSEA. V was pared by 3 bases and J by 2 bases, with 10 bases between.

The chain is built from TRBV7-8 and TRBJ2-1, with 7 bases identical to TRBD2. CDR3 size: 15 residues. The germline gives CDR1 SGHVS, CDR2 FQNEAQ. The V gene end was trimmed by 0 bases and the J gene end by 6 bases; junction bases not matched to a gene: 5. The CDR3 DNA is TGTGCCAGCAGCTTAGCGGGAGGGCCGGGCAATGAGCAGTTCTTC. Translated: CASSLAGGPGNEQFF.

This clone was picked up one time. This chain links TRBV7-9 with TRBJ2-3; tentative D call: TRBD1 (6 bases). V was pared by 1 base and J by 2 bases, with 10 bases between. This CDR3 is 15 amino acids long. CDR1 is SEHNR and CDR2 is FQNEAQ in the germline V gene (reference sequence). CDR3 protein: CASSLVAGATDTQYF. The CDR3 coding sequence is TGTGCCAGCAGCTTAGTCGCAGGGGCCACAGATACGCAGTATTTT.

This chain joins TRBV30 and TRBJ2-2; D may be TRBD1 (5 bases). The germline V and J ends were trimmed by 2 bases and 4 bases, with 11 bases remaining between them. The germline CDR1 and CDR2 sequences are GTSNPN and SVGIG (reference sequence). This CDR3 is built from 14 residues. The CDR3 sequence is CAWSYQGSTGELFF. In DNA, the CDR3 is TGTGCCTGGAGTTACCAGGGAAGCACCGGGGAGCTGTTTTTT.

This clone was picked up a small number of times. The gene calls are TRBV11-2 and TRBJ1-2; D not resolved. CDR1 is SGHAT and CDR2 is FQNNGV in the germline V gene. The CDR3 sequence is 16 residues long. Trimming left V 1 base short and J 4 bases short, with 16 bases between. CDR3 nucleotide sequence: TGTGCCAGCAGCTTAGTAGGCCAAATAGGGTTCTATGGCTACACCTTC. It is translated as CASSLVGQIGFYGYTF.

The V gene is TRBV10-3, the J gene TRBJ1-5; the D gene is possibly TRBD1 (6 bases). V shed 4 bases and J shed 5 bases, with 12 bases lying between them. Germline V CDR1 and CDR2: ENHRY, SYGVKD. This CDR3 contains 14 residues. The CDR3 here is CAISATGPDQPQHF. The CDR3 coding sequence is TGTGCCATCAGTGCTACAGGGCCGGATCAGCCCCAGCATTTT.

This clone was observed a single time. A junction boundary mismatches the germline segment, possibly from a read error. The chain is built from TRBV20-1 and TRBJ1-1; D possibly corresponds to TRBD1 (5 bases). This CDR3 region has 8 residues. Germline V gives CDR1 DFQATT, CDR2 SNEGSKA (reference sequence). The CDR3 nucleotides are TGCAGTGCCGCGAGAGGGGCCTTT. Translating gives CSAARGAF.

The chain links TRBV2 to TRBJ1-2, with 7 bases matching TRBD1. The CDR3 covers 14 residues. V trimming: 5 bases; J trimming: 4 bases; junction bases outside the gene matches: 7. CDR1 and CDR2 from the germline V gene are SNHLY and FYNNEI. CDR3 amino acids: CASSSGTAFYGYTF. The CDR3 coding sequence is TGTGCCAGCAGTTCCGGGACAGCATTCTATGGCTACACCTTC.

This sequence joins TRBV4-1 and TRBJ2-7, with D perhaps given as TRBD1 or TRBD2 (5 bases each). CDR3 length: 15 residues. Germline CDR1 reads MGHRA; CDR2 reads YSYEKL. V was clipped by 3 bases and J by 2 bases, with 14 bases between them. CDR3 sequence (DNA): TGCGCCAGCAGCCACCCCTCAAGGGGAGCCTACGAGCAGTACTTC. It yields the protein CASSHPSRGAYEQYF.

This sequence joins TRBV4-1 and TRBJ2-3; D not resolved. Trimming shortened V by 0 bases and J by 2 bases, and 12 bases separated the two germline ends. The CDR3 extends over 16 amino acids. Germline CDR1 and CDR2: MGHRA and YSYEKL. In nucleotides, the CDR3 is TGCGCCAGCAGCCAAGAGTGGACGGATAACACAGATACGCAGTATTTT. This codes for CASSQEWTDNTDTQYF.

The chain links TRBV5-1 to TRBJ2-6; D is ambiguous. CDR1 and CDR2 (germline): SGHRS, YFSETQ. The CDR3 contains 15 residues. V lost 5 bases and J lost 0, with 9 bases in between. The CDR3 sequence is CASRQALSGANVLTF. CDR3 sequence (DNA): TGCGCCAGCAGGCAGGCCCTCTCTGGGGCCAACGTCCTGACTTTC.

This chain links TRBV7-2 with TRBJ1-1, with D possibly TRBD1 on 6 matching bases. With 2 bases removed from V and 1 base from J, the gap between germline ends came to 8 bases. Per the germline V gene, CDR1 is SGHTA and CDR2 is FQGNSA. This CDR3 is 14 amino acids long. This chain's CDR3 is CASSLRGPNTEAFF. CDR3 DNA: TGTGCCAGCAGCTTACGGGGGCCGAACACTGAAGCTTTCTTT. Complete variable domain (other parts from reference TRBV7-2 and TRBJ1-1): GAGVSQSPSNKVTEKGKDVELRCDPISGHTALYWYRQSLGQGLEFLIYFQGNSAPDKSGLPSDRFSAERTGGSVSTLTIQRTQQEDSAVYLCASSLRGPNTEAFFGQGTRLTVV.

Only one count was recorded for this clone. This chain links TRBV7-9 with TRBJ1-2, with D uncertain. V was shortened by 0 bases and J by 8 bases, with 10 bases between the two germline ends. The CDR3 is 13 residues long. In germline, CDR1 is SEHNR, CDR2 FQNEAQ (reference sequence). CDR3: CASSLAVSLGYTF. For the CDR3, the DNA is TGTGCCAGCAGCTTAGCGGTCAGCTTGGGCTACACCTTC.

This clone was counted only a few times. This chain joins TRBV5-1 and TRBJ2-1; D remains unclear. CDR3 length equals 16 residues. The V and J ends lost 0 bases and 2 bases respectively, with 12 bases between them. Germline-derived CDR1 and CDR2 are SGHRS and YFSETQ. CDR3 sequence: CASSLDPSLPYNEQFF. DNA for the CDR3: TGCGCCAGCAGCTTGGATCCCAGCCTCCCCTACAATGAGCAGTTCTTC.

The rearrangement joins TRBV29-1 to TRBJ1-2; 7 bases fit TRBD1. From germline, CDR1 is SQVTM and CDR2 ANQGSEA. The CDR3 sequence is 16 residues long. V lost 3 bases and J lost 2; bases outside the gene matches: 12. The CDR3, as DNA: TGCAGCGTTGAGGATCCGGGAGGCAGGGGGAACTATGGCTACACCTTC. This encodes CSVEDPGGRGNYGYTF.

V and J are TRBV5-1 and TRBJ2-7; possible D gene TRBD1, 7 bases. V was trimmed by 4 bases and J by 0 bases, leaving 14 bases between them. From germline, CDR1 is SGHRS and CDR2 YFSETQ. The CDR3 length is 15 residues. CDR3 sequence reads: CASSAGTVRSYEQYF. The CDR3 DNA sequence: TGCGCCAGCAGCGCGGGGACAGTACGCTCCTACGAGCAGTACTTC.

The V gene is TRBV29-1, the J gene TRBJ1-3; the D gene is possibly TRBD1 (6 bases). CDR3 length: 12 amino acids. Between the trimmed V and J ends, which lost 7 bases and 4 bases, there was a span of 11 bases. CDR1 is SQVTM, CDR2 ANQGSEA, per germline. The CDR3 nucleotides are TGCAGCGGGGGGGGCTCCGGAAACACCATATATTTT. Protein product: CSGGGSGNTIYF.

V is TRBV28 and J is TRBJ2-5; TRBD2 agrees at 9 bases. The CDR3 extends over 16 amino acids. Per the germline V gene, CDR1 is MDHEN and CDR2 is SYDVKM. V shed 3 bases and J 0 bases; nucleotides not matched to a gene: 5. The CDR3 spells CASSFRSGRNQETQYF. The CDR3 DNA sequence: TGTGCCAGCAGTTTTCGTAGCGGGAGAAACCAAGAGACCCAGTACTTC.

The CDR3 nucleotides read TGTGCCAGCAGCCGACTGAGCTCTGGAAACACCATATATTTT. Protein sequence: CASSRLSSGNTIYF. The gene calls are TRBV6-5 and TRBJ1-3; D uncertain. Germline V gene sequence: CDR1 MNHEY, CDR2 SVGAGI. The germline V and J ends were trimmed by 6 bases and 0 bases, with 9 bases remaining between them. This CDR3 has 14 amino acids.

This clone was counted a few times. This chain uses TRBV20-1 with TRBJ2-5; no definite D call. The V gene's germline CDR1 is DFQATT and CDR2 SNEGSKA (reference sequence). The CDR3 is made up of 11 amino acids. The CDR3 sequence is CRVEEQETQYF. In DNA, the CDR3 is TGCAGGGTCGAGGAACAAGAGACCCAGTACTTC.

This clone has more than one count but fewer than ten. The CDR3, as DNA: TGTGCCAGCCGATTAACCGACAATGAGCAGTTCTTC. Translation gives CASRLTDNEQFF. The chain recombines TRBV6-6 with TRBJ2-1; D gene uncertain. The V end lost 8 bases, the J end lost 5 bases, and 10 bases lay between the germline ends. Germline CDR1 and CDR2: MNHNY and SVGAGI (reference sequence). The CDR3 spans 12 residues.

The chain links TRBV14 to TRBJ2-3; 8 bases line up with TRBD2. Germline CDR1 is SGHDN and CDR2 is FVKESK. The trim removed 1 base at V and 2 bases at J, leaving 5 bases unmatched. The CDR3 runs to 16 residues. CDR3 amino acids: CASSQALAGITDTQYF. CDR3 coding DNA: TGTGCCAGCAGCCAAGCGCTAGCGGGTATCACAGATACGCAGTATTTT.

This sequence joins TRBV30 and TRBJ1-2; TRBD1 might be the D (5 bases). V lost 2 bases and J lost 8, with 21 bases in between. Looked up from germline, CDR1 is GTSNPN and CDR2 is SVGIG (reference sequence). This CDR3 has 15 amino acids. CDR3 sequence (DNA): TGTGCCTGGAGTTTAGAGACAGTGGGGTCGAGAGGCTACACCTTC. Translation gives CAWSLETVGSRGYTF.

The V and J genes are TRBV9 and TRBJ1-2; D possibly corresponds to TRBD1 (5 bases). The germline V and J ends were trimmed by 0 bases and 4 bases, with 10 bases remaining between them. CDR3 length: 14 amino acids. The germline gives CDR1 SGDLS, CDR2 YYNGEE. The CDR3 region has the DNA TGTGCCAGCAGCGTAGACGCAGGGAGCTATGGCTACACCTTC. The encoded protein is CASSVDAGSYGYTF.

This clone was counted only a few times. The chain carries TRBV4-3 and TRBJ2-3; no definite D call. The germline V and J ends were trimmed by 0 bases and 5 bases, with 12 bases remaining between them. The germline V gene has CDR1 LGHNA and CDR2 YSLEER. The CDR3 is made up of 15 amino acids. The DNA of the CDR3 is TGCGCCAGCAGCCAAGATCTAGTTTCAGTAGATACGCAGTATTTT. This codes for CASSQDLVSVDTQYF.

This clone appeared a few times. The chain has TRBV4-2 and TRBJ2-1, with a tentative D call TRBD1 (7 bases). CDR1 LGHNA and CDR2 YNFKEQ come from the germline V gene. This CDR3 has 15 amino acids. The V end was cut by 0 bases, the J end by 9 bases, with 15 bases between. The CDR3 is CASSQDVRGAVEQFF. In nucleotides, the CDR3 is TGTGCCAGCAGCCAAGATGTCAGGGGGGCGGTTGAGCAGTTCTTC.